This T cell receptor (beta chain) was retrieved from a study of blood T cells in healthy people across ages. Primers used in a second PCR of about 7 to 11 cycles were a sample-barcoded 5' primer and a J-beta primer mix. TCRdb redid the calling of the 5' RACE reads with MiXCR, one entry per CDR3 protein. The sample carries hundreds of thousands of distinct CDR3 sequences, about 21% recorded once. Only a few counts were recorded for this clonotype. The CDR3 runs 13 residues. V was trimmed by 8 bases and J by 0 bases, leaving 11 bases between them. This chain links TRBV12-3 or TRBV12-4 with TRBJ2-7; TRBD2 might be the D (6 bases). Source material: blood. This clonotype was obtained from a man in his 70s in good health. The CDR3 loop reads CASRTTDSYEQYF. The CDR3 nucleotides are TGTGCCAGCCGGACTACAGACTCCTACGAGCAGTACTTC.